This is a list of T cell receptor beta chains from one sample in a study of T-cell reconstitution after alpha-beta-depleted transplantation in children. TCRdb used MiXCR to reprocess the PCR reads, holding one entry per CDR3 protein. Here the sample spans hundreds of thousands of distinct CDR3 sequences, 10% to 13% being singletons. The material was PBMCs, obtained before TCRalphabeta/CD19-depleted stem cell transplant. These TCRs come from a child aged 2 to 15 with inherited bone marrow failure, due to receive a stem cell transplant. Each CDR3 is given with its conserved first and last residue. D genes are given only for firm matches. Rows may omit the clone size; those that give it use once, few, many or a size class.

-	TRBD2	TRBV10-2	TRBJ2-1	CASSVASGTNEQFF	TGCGCCAGCAGTGTGGCTAGCGGGACCAATGAGCAGTTCTTC
many	-	TRBV29-1	TRBJ2-3	CSVVSAVTDTQYF	TGCAGCGTTGTTTCAGCGGTCACAGATACGCAGTATTTT
-	-	TRBV18	TRBJ2-1	CASSPGAAEYNEQFF	TGTGCCAGCTCACCAGGGGCCGCGGAATACAATGAGCAGTTCTTC
many	-	TRBV28	TRBJ2-1	CASSTLAPGVLSYNEQFF	TGTGCCAGCAGTACCCTAGCTCCGGGAGTTCTGTCCTACAATGAGCAGTTCTTC
many	-	TRBV5-1	TRBJ2-2	CASSFPEFRYRTGELFF	TGCGCCAGCAGCTTCCCGGAGTTCCGGTACCGCACCGGGGAGCTGTTTTTT
many	-	TRBV7-9	TRBJ2-3	CASTYGTRLSTDTQYF	TGTGCCAGCACCTACGGGACGAGGCTTAGCACAGATACGCAGTATTTT
-	TRBD2	TRBV20-1	TRBJ2-1	CSAWRAGSSYNEQFF	TGCAGTGCTTGGCGAGCGGGAAGCTCCTACAATGAGCAGTTCTTC
-	-	TRBV19	TRBJ2-2	CASSIDQGPSTGELFF	TGTGCCAGTAGTATAGATCAGGGGCCGTCCACCGGGGAGCTGTTTTTT
many	TRBD1	TRBV12-3/TRBV12-4	TRBJ2-1	CASSARQGVYNEQFF	TGTGCCAGCAGTGCCCGACAGGGGGTCTACAATGAGCAGTTCTTC
many	-	TRBV19	TRBJ1-1	CASSISPGNTEAFF	TGTGCCAGTAGTATATCCCCAGGAAACACTGAAGCTTTCTTT
few	TRBD2	TRBV20-1	TRBJ2-3	CSARDGASGSPDTQYF	TGCAGTGCTAGAGATGGTGCTAGCGGGAGCCCAGATACGCAGTATTTT
many	TRBD2	TRBV9	TRBJ2-3	CASSVNPAGGLWAQYF	TGTGCCAGCAGCGTAAATCCAGCGGGAGGCTTGTGGGCGCAGTATTTT
many	TRBD2	TRBV6-5	TRBJ2-5	CASSSMGLAGEETQYF	TGTGCCAGCAGTTCTATGGGACTAGCGGGAGAAGAGACCCAGTACTTC
many	-	TRBV5-1	TRBJ2-7	CASSPRPQLTYEQYF	TGCGCCAGCAGCCCCCGGCCCCAATTGACTTACGAGCAGTACTTC
many	-	TRBV12-3/TRBV12-4	TRBJ2-2	CASSYNFGRKNTGELFF	TGTGCCAGCAGCTATAACTTCGGACGGAAGAACACCGGGGAGCTGTTTTTT
-	-	TRBV6-1	TRBJ1-3	CASRLLRGSGNTIYF	TGTGCCAGCAGGCTTCTCCGGGGCTCTGGAAACACCATATATTTT
few	TRBD2	TRBV20-1	TRBJ2-1	CSARGAGCSYNEQFF	TGCAGTGCTAGAGGAGCGGGGTGCTCCTACAATGAGCAGTTCTTC
many	-	TRBV30	TRBJ2-7	CAWSRTGSSYEQYF	TGTGCCTGGAGCCGGACGGGAAGCTCCTACGAGCAGTACTTC
many	-	TRBV4-3	TRBJ2-3	CASSQETATDTQYF	TGCGCCAGCAGCCAAGAAACAGCCACAGATACGCAGTATTTT
few	-	TRBV18	TRBJ1-2	CASSPGEGYGYTF	TGTGCCAGCTCACCAGGCGAGGGTTATGGCTACACCTTC
-	TRBD1	TRBV4-1	TRBJ1-1	CASSQASGQRDTEAFF	TGCGCCAGCAGCCAAGCCTCGGGACAGCGGGACACTGAAGCTTTCTTT
many	TRBD2	TRBV4-3	TRBJ2-2	CASCQDGREKAGELFF	TGCGCCAGCTGCCAAGATGGGCGGGAGAAGGCCGGGGAGCTGTTTTTT
many	-	TRBV29-1	TRBJ2-7	CSVDPQGEQYF	TGCAGCGTTGACCCACAGGGCGAGCAGTACTTC
few	-	TRBV6-1	TRBJ2-2	CASSEGLPGELFF	TGTGCCAGCAGTGAAGGACTACCCGGGGAGCTGTTTTTT
many	-	TRBV5-6	TRBJ2-2	CASSRANPNTGELFF	TGTGCCAGCAGCAGAGCTAATCCGAACACCGGGGAGCTGTTTTTT
many	-	TRBV4-3	TRBJ2-2	CASSQEFRTMAGELFF	TGCGCCAGCAGCCAAGAATTTAGGACGATGGCCGGGGAGCTGTTTTTT
many	TRBD2	TRBV15	TRBJ2-7	CATSRVKLAGAYEQYF	TGTGCCACCAGCAGAGTAAAACTAGCGGGAGCCTACGAGCAGTACTTC
many	-	TRBV27	TRBJ2-1	CASRSWHEQFF	TGTGCCAGCAGGTCTTGGCATGAGCAGTTCTTC
few	TRBD1	TRBV30	TRBJ2-7	CAWSVPGQGRFDEQYF	TGTGCCTGGAGTGTGCCGGGACAGGGGCGCTTTGACGAGCAGTACTTC
many	TRBD2	TRBV29-1	TRBJ2-2	CSVGQRGANTGELFF	TGCAGCGTGGGTCAGCGGGGGGCGAACACCGGGGAGCTGTTTTTT
many	TRBD2	TRBV7-8	TRBJ2-5	CASTTTSGRGLGETQYF	TGTGCCAGCACTACGACTAGCGGGAGGGGACTTGGAGAGACCCAGTACTTC
-	-	TRBV4-3	TRBJ2-7	CASSQDPRESYEQYF	TGCGCCAGCAGCCAAGATCCCAGAGAATCCTACGAGCAGTACTTC
-	TRBD1	TRBV5-1	TRBJ1-6	CASGGTGGSPLHF	TGCGCCAGCGGCGGGACAGGGGGTTCACCCCTCCACTTT
many	-	TRBV4-3	TRBJ2-3	CASSQEGGGPDTQYF	TGCGCCAGCAGCCAAGAGGGAGGAGGGCCAGATACGCAGTATTTT
many	-	TRBV10-3	TRBJ2-7	CAISDPGIRSQYF	TGTGCCATCAGTGACCCTGGGATACGATCGCAGTACTTC
many	TRBD1	TRBV20-1	TRBJ2-7	CSARTGQGAYEQYF	TGCAGTGCTAGAACCGGACAGGGGGCTTACGAGCAGTACTTC
few	-	TRBV27	TRBJ2-1	CASSWAGSNNEQFF	TGTGCCAGCAGTTGGGCAGGGTCGAACAATGAGCAGTTCTTC
many	-	TRBV15	TRBJ2-1	CATSRPGSIRRREQFF	TGTGCCACCAGCAGGCCCGGGTCTATTCGGAGAAGGGAGCAGTTCTTC
few	TRBD2	TRBV19	TRBJ2-1	CASSIRIAGLAGSYNEQFF	TGTGCCAGTAGTATAAGGATTGCTGGACTAGCGGGATCCTACAATGAGCAGTTCTTC
many	TRBD2	TRBV12-3/TRBV12-4	TRBJ2-1	CASGGGGRGEQFF	TGTGCCAGCGGAGGTGGCGGGAGGGGGGAGCAGTTCTTC
few	-	TRBV5-1	TRBJ2-1	CASSFGQGNYNEQFF	TGCGCCAGCAGCTTTGGCCAGGGCAACTACAATGAGCAGTTCTTC
many	-	TRBV29-1	TRBJ1-1	CSVRGRETEAFF	TGCAGCGTAAGAGGGAGAGAAACTGAAGCTTTCTTT
few	-	TRBV27	TRBJ2-7	CASSPSSGTRSYEQYF	TGTGCCAGCAGCCCGAGTTCCGGGACAAGGTCCTACGAGCAGTACTTC
-	-	TRBV3-1	TRBJ2-1	CASSRGGSPMSSYNEQFF	TGTGCCAGCAGCCGGGGGGGCAGCCCAATGAGCTCCTACAATGAGCAGTTCTTC
-	-	TRBV11-2	TRBJ1-5	CASSLIGSQPYSNQPQHF	TGTGCCAGCAGCTTAATCGGTAGTCAACCTTATAGCAATCAGCCCCAGCATTTT
few	-	TRBV30	TRBJ1-1	CAWSYRGQLNTEAFF	TGTGCCTGGTCGTATCGAGGGCAGTTGAACACTGAAGCTTTCTTT
many	TRBD1	TRBV29-1	TRBJ1-4	CSVRRGSTNEKLFF	TGCAGCGTCCGCAGGGGGTCAACTAATGAAAAACTGTTTTTT
many	-	TRBV7-9	TRBJ2-7	CASSLVTGNSYEQYF	TGTGCCAGCAGCTTAGTAACAGGGAACTCCTACGAGCAGTACTTC
many	TRBD2	TRBV30	TRBJ2-4	CAWRTPTSGTTKNIQYF	TGTGCCTGGAGGACTCCAACTAGCGGGACGACCAAAAACATTCAGTACTTC
-	TRBD1	TRBV12-3/TRBV12-4	TRBJ1-1	CASSTGPGQGVGTEAFF	TGTGCCAGCAGCACAGGTCCGGGACAGGGGGTTGGCACTGAAGCTTTCTTT
many	-	TRBV12-3/TRBV12-4	TRBJ2-1	CASSPRPPLWNEQFF	TGTGCCAGCAGTCCCAGACCCCCCCTTTGGAATGAGCAGTTCTTC
few	TRBD1	TRBV27	TRBJ2-5	CASSMPGQEKETQYF	TGTGCCAGCAGTATGCCGGGACAGGAGAAAGAGACCCAGTACTTC
many	TRBD2	TRBV19	TRBJ2-3	CASSIDGLAGGLTQYF	TGTGCCAGTAGTATAGATGGATTAGCGGGAGGTCTCACGCAGTATTTT
many	-	TRBV5-1	TRBJ1-1	CASSFRPSNFITEAFF	TGCGCCAGCAGCTTTCGGCCCAGCAATTTCATCACTGAAGCTTTCTTT
-	TRBD2	TRBV19	TRBJ2-1	CASIPKASGFFSSYNEQFF	TGTGCCAGTATCCCAAAGGCTAGCGGGTTCTTCAGCTCCTACAATGAGCAGTTCTTC